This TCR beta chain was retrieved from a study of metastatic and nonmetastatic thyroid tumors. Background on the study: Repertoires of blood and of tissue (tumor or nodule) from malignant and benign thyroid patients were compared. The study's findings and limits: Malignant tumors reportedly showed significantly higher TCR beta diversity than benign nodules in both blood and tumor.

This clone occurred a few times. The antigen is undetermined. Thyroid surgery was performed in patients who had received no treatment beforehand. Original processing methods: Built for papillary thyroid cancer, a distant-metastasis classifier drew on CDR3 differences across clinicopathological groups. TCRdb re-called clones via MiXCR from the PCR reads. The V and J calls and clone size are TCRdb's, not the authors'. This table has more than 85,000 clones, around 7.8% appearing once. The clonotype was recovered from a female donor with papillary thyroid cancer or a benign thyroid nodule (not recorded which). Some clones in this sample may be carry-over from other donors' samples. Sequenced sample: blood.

The DNA of the CDR3 is TGTGCCAGCAGCTTATCCGGGGGGAAGCAGTTCTTC. Translating gives CASSLSGGKQFF. The rearrangement joins TRBV7-3 to TRBJ2-1; TRBD2 matches at 7 bases. The junction had 3 bases not matched to a gene; V was cut back by 2 bases and J by 11 bases. Germline CDR1 SGHTA, CDR2 FQGTGA. The CDR3 loop spans 12 amino acids.